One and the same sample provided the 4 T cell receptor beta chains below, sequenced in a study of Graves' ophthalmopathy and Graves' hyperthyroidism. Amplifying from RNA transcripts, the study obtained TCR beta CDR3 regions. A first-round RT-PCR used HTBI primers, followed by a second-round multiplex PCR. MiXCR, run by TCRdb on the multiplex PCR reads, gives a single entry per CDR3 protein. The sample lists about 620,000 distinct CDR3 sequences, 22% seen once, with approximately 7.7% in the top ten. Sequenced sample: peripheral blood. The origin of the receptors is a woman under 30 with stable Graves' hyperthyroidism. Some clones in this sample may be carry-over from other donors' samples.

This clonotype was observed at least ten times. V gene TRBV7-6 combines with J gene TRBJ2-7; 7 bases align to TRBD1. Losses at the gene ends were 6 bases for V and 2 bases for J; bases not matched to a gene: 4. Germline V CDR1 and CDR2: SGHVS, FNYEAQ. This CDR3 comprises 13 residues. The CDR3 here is CASSRDSAYEQYF. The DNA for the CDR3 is TGTGCCAGCAGTCGGGACAGCGCCTACGAGCAGTACTTC.

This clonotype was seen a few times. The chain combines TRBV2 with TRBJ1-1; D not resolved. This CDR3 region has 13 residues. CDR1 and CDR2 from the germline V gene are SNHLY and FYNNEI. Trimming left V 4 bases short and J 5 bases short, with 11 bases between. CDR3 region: CASSGPVGTEAFF. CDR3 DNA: TGTGCCAGCAGTGGCCCGGTAGGGACTGAAGCTTTCTTT.

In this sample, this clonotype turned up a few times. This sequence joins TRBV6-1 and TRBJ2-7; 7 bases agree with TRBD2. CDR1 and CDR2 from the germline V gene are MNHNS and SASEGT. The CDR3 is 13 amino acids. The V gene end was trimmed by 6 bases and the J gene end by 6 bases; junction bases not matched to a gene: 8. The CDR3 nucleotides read TGTGCCAGCAGCCCCCGACTAGCCGGCGAGCAGTACTTC. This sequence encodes CASSPRLAGEQYF.

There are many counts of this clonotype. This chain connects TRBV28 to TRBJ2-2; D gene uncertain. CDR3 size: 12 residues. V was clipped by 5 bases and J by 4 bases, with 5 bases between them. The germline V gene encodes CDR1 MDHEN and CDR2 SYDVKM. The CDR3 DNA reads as TGTGCCAGCAGTGCGACCACCGGGGAGCTGTTTTTT. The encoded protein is CASSATTGELFF.